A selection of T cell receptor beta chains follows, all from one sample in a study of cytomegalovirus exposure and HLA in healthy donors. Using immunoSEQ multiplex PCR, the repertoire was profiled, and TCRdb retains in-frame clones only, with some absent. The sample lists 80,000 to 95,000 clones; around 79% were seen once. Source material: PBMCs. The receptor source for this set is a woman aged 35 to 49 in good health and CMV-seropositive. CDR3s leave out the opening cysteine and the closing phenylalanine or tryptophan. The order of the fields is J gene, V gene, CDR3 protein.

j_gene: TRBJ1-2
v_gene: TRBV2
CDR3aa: ASSEVDRGPGGYT

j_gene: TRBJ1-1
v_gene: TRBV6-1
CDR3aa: ASISRVNTEAF

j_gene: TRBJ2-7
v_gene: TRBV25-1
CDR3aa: ASSESSARYGEQY

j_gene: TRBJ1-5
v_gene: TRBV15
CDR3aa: ATSRDQVGNQPQH

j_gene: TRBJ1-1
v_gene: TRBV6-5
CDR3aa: ASSYGTRPNTEAF

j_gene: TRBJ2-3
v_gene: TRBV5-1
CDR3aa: ASSRGSARSTDTQY

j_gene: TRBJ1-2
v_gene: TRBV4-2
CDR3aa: ASSTGALNYGYT

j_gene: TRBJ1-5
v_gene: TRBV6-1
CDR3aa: ASRDKLSGQPQH

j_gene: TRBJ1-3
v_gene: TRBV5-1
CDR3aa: ASSSGQGITGNTIY

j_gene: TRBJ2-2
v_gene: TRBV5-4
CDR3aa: ASSDIVQRGGSGELF

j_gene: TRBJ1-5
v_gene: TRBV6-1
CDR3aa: ASSENRDQPQH

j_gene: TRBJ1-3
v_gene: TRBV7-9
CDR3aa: ASSFGQGARNTIY

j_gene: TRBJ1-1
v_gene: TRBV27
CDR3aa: ASRWTANTEAF

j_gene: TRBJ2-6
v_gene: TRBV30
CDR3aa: AWGGGYGANVLT

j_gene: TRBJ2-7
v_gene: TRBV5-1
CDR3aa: ASSPRMYEQY

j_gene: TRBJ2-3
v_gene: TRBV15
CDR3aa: ATSRGSGRIDTQY

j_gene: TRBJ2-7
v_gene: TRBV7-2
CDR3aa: ASSLAGGQGPQH

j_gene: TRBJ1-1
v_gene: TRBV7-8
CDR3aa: ASSYWTGVGTEAF

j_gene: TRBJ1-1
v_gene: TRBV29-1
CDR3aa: SVDVDTSNTEAF

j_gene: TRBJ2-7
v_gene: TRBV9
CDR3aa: ASSPRLAGGDEQY

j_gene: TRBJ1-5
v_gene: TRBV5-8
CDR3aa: ASSLGQDSNQPQH

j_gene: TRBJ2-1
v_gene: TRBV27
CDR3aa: ASSRGSNEQF

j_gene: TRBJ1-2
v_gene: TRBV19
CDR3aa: ASSTQGNYGYT

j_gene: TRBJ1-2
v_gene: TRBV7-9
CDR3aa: ASSLVTDGYT

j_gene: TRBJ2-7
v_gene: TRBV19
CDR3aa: ASLQSDGVYEQY

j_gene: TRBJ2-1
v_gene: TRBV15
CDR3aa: ATSRSDEQF

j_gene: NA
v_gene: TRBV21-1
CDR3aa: ASSKKGGLAGAEASYEQY

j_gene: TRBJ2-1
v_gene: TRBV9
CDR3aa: ASSVEGTAYNEQF

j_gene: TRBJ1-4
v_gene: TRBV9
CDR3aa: ASSLMGRGDEKLF

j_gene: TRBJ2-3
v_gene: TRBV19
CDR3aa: ASSLAGFYGDTQY

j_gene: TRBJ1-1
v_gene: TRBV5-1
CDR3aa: ASRPTVNTEAF

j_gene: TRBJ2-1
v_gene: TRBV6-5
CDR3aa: ASNSPGTGYNEQF

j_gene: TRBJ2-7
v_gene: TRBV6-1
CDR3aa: ASSTLAGVEQY

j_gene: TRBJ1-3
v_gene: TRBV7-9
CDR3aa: ASSSPLDGGNTIY

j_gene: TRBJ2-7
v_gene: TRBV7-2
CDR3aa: ASSSPREGYYEQY

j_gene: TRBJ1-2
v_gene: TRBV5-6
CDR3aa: ASSLPGVYGYT

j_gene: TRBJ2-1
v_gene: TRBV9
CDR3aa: ASSVEPGGNEQF

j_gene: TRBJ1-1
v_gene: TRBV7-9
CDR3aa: ASSTRTGSNTEAF

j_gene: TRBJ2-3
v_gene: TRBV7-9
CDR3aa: ASSKTGRDTDTQY

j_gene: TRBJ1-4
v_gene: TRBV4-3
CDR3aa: ASSQQGQSNEKLF

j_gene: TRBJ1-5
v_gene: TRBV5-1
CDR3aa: ASRAFWAPGSNQPQH

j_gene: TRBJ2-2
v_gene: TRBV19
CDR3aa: ASSIQAGSTGELF

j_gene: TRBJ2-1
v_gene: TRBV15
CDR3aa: ATSPIGQGTYNEQF

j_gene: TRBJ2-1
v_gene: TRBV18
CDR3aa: ASSPRAASANYNEQF

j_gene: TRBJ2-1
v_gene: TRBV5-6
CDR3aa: ASSRGLAGVSLYNEQF

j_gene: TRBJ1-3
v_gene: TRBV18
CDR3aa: ASSPSQGTGNTIY

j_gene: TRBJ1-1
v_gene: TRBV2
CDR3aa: ASEEEVGEAF

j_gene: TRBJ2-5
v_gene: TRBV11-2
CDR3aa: ASSLGLAGDLEETQY

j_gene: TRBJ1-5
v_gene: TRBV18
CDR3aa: ASSPDSFSPQH

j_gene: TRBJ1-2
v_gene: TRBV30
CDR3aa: AWSVRGGAGTNYGYT

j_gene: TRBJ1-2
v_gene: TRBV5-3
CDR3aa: ARSLGTGTGISGDGYT

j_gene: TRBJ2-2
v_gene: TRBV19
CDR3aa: ASSSWTGENTGELF

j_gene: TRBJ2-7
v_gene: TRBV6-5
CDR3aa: ASRGQAYEQY

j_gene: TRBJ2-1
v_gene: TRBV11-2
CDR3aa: ASSLVALAGGPGQF

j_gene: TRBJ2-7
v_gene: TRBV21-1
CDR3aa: ATFYEQY

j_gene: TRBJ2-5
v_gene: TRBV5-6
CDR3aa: ASSLLKETQY

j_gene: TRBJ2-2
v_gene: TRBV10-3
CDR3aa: AIVTEVERGGENTGELF

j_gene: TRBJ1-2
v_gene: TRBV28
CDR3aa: ASSYRQGLYYGYT

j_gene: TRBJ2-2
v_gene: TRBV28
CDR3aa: ASSFYSTGELF